This T cell receptor (beta chain) is from a study of OX40 agonist ivuxolimab in advanced cancers. Sequencing was performed with immunoSEQ multiplex PCR; in TCRdb, only in-frame clones are kept and a portion is missing. Of 99,000 or so clones listed, roughly nine tenths are singletons. Germline CDR1 reads SGDLS; CDR2 reads YYNGEE. V lost 4 bases and J lost 0, with 17 bases in between. The CDR3 has 16 residues. The input for sequencing was CD4+ or CD8+ T cells sorted from blood, taken in a trial of the OX40 agonist ivuxolimab. This receptor was identified in an adult with an advanced solid tumor such as melanoma, head and neck, liver or kidney cancer. V is TRBV9 and J is TRBJ2-7; D gene unclear. CDR3 region: CASSPVVGSSSYEQYF. CDR3 bases: TGTGCCAGCAGCCCCGTGGTCGGTTCTAGCTCCTACGAGCAGTACTTC. Using reference TRBV9 and TRBJ2-7 for the parts outside the CDR3, the full variable domain is DSGVTQTPKHLITATGQRVTLRCSPRSGDLSVYWYQQSLDQGLQFLIQYYNGEERAKGNILERFSAQQFPDLHSELNLSSLELGDSALYFCASSPVVGSSSYEQYFGPGTRLTVT.